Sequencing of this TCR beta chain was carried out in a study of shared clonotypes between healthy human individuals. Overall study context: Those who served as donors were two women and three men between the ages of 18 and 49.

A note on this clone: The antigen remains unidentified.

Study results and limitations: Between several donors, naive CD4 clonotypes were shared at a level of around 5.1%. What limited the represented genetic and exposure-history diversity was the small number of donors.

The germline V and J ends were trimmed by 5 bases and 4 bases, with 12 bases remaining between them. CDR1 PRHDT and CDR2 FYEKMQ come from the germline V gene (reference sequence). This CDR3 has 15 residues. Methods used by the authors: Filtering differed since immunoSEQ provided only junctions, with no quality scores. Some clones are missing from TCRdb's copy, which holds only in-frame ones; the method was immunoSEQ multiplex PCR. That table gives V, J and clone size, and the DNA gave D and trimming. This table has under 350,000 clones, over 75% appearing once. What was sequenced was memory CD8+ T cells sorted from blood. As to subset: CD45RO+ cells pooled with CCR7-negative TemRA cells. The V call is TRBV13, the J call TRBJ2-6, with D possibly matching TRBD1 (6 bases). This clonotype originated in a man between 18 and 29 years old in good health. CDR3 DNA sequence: TGTGCCAGCAGCCCCCCAGGGGACGGGGCCAACGTCCTGACTTTC. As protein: CASSPPGDGANVLTF. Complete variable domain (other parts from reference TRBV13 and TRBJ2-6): AAGVIQSPRHLIKEKRETATLKCYPIPRHDTVYWYQQGPGQDPQFLISFYEKMQSDKGSIPDRFSAQQFSDYHSELNMSSLELGDSALYFCASSPPGDGANVLTFGAGSRLTVL.